This TCR beta chain is drawn from a study of T cells in Graves' hyperthyroidism and ophthalmopathy. In the study overall: Peripheral blood was collected at initial diagnosis, before any treatment.

Findings of the study overall: With a median lead of about six months before onset, the model predicted ophthalmopathy.

A NOSPECS grade of at least 4, a Clinical Activity Score of at least 3 and duration under 3 months were recorded in ophthalmopathy patients. TCR beta CDR3 regions were amplified from RNA. The study used the HTBI primer set for a first-round RT-PCR of the TCR CDR3. A single record per CDR3 protein comes from TCRdb applying MiXCR to the multiplex PCR reads. The data contain some 530,000 distinct CDR3 sequences, 22% of them seen just once; the ten biggest clones take up roughly 49%. The CDR3 sequence is 14 residues long. Germline CDR1 reads DFQATT; CDR2 reads SNEGSKA (reference sequence). About this clonotype: The antigen remains undetermined. This could be a read error, since a much larger clone is one nucleotide away.

V is TRBV20-1 and J is TRBJ2-7; 8 bases align to TRBD2. Sequencing was performed on blood. The sequence was obtained from a woman aged 70-85 years with Graves' ophthalmopathy. CDR3 in amino acids: CSARGGASGHERYF. CDR3 coding DNA: TGCAGTGCTAGAGGGGGGGCTAGCGGGCACGAGCGGTACTTC.